The 30 T cell receptor beta chains below come from one sample, sequenced in a study of regulatory T cells in long-lasting Graves disease. With iRepertoire HTBI primers and Arm-PCR of CDR3 regions, TCR beta libraries were built. From the multiplex PCR reads, TCRdb called clonotypes with MiXCR, one entry per CDR3 protein. The sample yields 250,000 to 300,000 distinct CDR3 sequences, roughly a fifth seen once. Described time point: persistent/refractory GD, antithyroid drugs over 5 years with positive TRAb. There was RNA extracted from PBMCs, and the TCR library was made from it. The input for sequencing was peripheral blood mononuclear cells (PBMCs), taken when the disease was refractory, from a patient treated with antithyroid drugs. All receptors come from a female donor with Graves disease.

This rearrangement joins TRBV20-1 to TRBJ2-3; 9 bases are a match to TRBD1. The CDR3 is 13 amino acids. Per germline, CDR1 DFQATT and CDR2 SNEGSKA (reference sequence). The V gene end was trimmed by 6 bases and the J gene end by 3 bases; junction bases not matched to a gene: 4. For the CDR3, the DNA is TGCAGTGCACCCGGGACAGGGACAGATACGCAGTATTTT. Translated: CSAPGTGTDTQYF.

The table lists this clonotype with a few counts. V is TRBV7-9 and J is TRBJ1-1; the D gene is possibly TRBD1 (5 bases). The V gene lost 2 bases and the J gene lost 7 bases, with 11 bases spanning the gap. Germline CDR1 and CDR2: SEHNR and FQNEAQ (reference sequence). The CDR3 consists of 13 residues. The CDR3 loop reads CASSLRGGFEAFF. The CDR3 coding sequence is TGTGCCAGCAGCTTAAGGGGCGGCTTTGAAGCTTTCTTT.

This clonotype was recorded at least ten times. The CDR3: CASSPTGQLNQPQHF. For the CDR3, the DNA is TGTGCCAGCAGTCCGACAGGCCAGCTGAATCAGCCCCAGCATTTT. The J gene is TRBJ1-5, the V gene TRBV28; weak D call: TRBD1 (6 bases). V lost 5 bases and J lost 4, with 15 bases in between. Germline V gives CDR1 MDHEN, CDR2 SYDVKM. The CDR3 loop spans 15 amino acids.

This clonotype was observed a handful of times. The junction departs from the called germline gene at one end, perhaps through a read error. The rearrangement uses TRBV4-3 and TRBJ2-5; 9 bases map to TRBD1. Germline V CDR1 and CDR2: LGHNA, YSLEER. This CDR3 is built from 12 residues. The DNA for the CDR3 is TGCGCCAGCAGCGACGGACAGGGGACCAAGTACTTC. It is translated as CASSDGQGTKYF.

This sequence joins TRBV30 and TRBJ2-5; D assignment may be TRBD1 or TRBD2 (5 bases each). Trimming shortened V by 0 bases and J by 4 bases, and 12 bases separated the two germline ends. This CDR3 is 14 amino acids long. Germline lookup yields CDR1 GTSNPN and CDR2 SVGIG (reference sequence). The CDR3 bases are TGTGCCTGGAGTGTACGAGGGGTTGCAGAGACCCAGTACTTC. Encoded protein: CAWSVRGVAETQYF.

CDR3 loop: CAWKHKGQGEQPQHF. The CDR3 coding sequence is TGTGCCTGGAAACATAAGGGGCAGGGTGAACAGCCCCAGCATTTT. The chain is built from TRBV30 and TRBJ1-5, with D perhaps matching TRBD1 (5 bases). The CDR3 length is 15 residues. The germline gives CDR1 GTSNPN, CDR2 SVGIG (reference sequence). V lost 4 bases and J lost 7, with 20 bases in between.

Points on this clonotype: This sequence may be a read error, since a much larger clone differs from it by one base. This chain uses TRBV6-1 with TRBJ1-5; 7 nucleotides line up with TRBD1. The length of the CDR3 is 14 residues. Germline V gene lookup returns CDR1 MNHNS and CDR2 SASEGT. The CDR3 loop reads CANSMEGANQPQHF. The CDR3 region has the DNA TGTGCCAACAGTATGGAGGGGGCAAATCAGCCCCAGCATTTT.

A note on this clonotype: The junction and the germline gene differ at one end; a read error may be behind it. The chain couples TRBV10-3 to TRBJ2-2, with D maybe TRBD2 (5 bases). The germline V gene has CDR1 ENHRY and CDR2 SYGVKD. CDR3 length: 12 amino acids. CDR3 residues: CVSGGNTGELFF. The CDR3 DNA follows: TGCGTGAGCGGAGGGAACACCGGGGAGCTGTTTTTT.

In this sample, this clonotype turned up many times. The chain combines TRBV30 with TRBJ2-5; TRBD1 or TRBD2 may be the D gene (5 bases each). V was clipped by 1 base and J by 3 bases, with 15 bases between them. The CDR3 extends over 15 amino acids. Germline V gives CDR1 GTSNPN, CDR2 SVGIG (reference sequence). The chain's CDR3 is CAWSAQIWGKETQYF. The DNA for the CDR3 is TGTGCCTGGAGTGCCCAAATATGGGGGAAAGAGACCCAGTACTTC.

Only a few counts were recorded for this clonotype. The rearrangement uses TRBV27 and TRBJ1-6, with a possible D match to TRBD1 (5 bases). The V and J ends lost 3 bases and 6 bases respectively, with 12 bases between them. The germline V gene encodes CDR1 MNHEY and CDR2 SMNVEV (reference sequence). This CDR3 has 15 residues. Here the CDR3 DNA reads TGTGCCAGCAGTTTGGGGGGAGGAGGTAATTCACCCCTCCACTTT. It translates to CASSLGGGGNSPLHF.

This clonotype was found a few times. J is TRBJ1-2 and V is TRBV19, with D tentatively TRBD1 (5 bases). The CDR3 sequence is 16 residues long. CDR1 is LNHDA and CDR2 is SQIVND in the germline V gene (reference sequence). Trimming took off 5 bases at V and 7 bases at J, with 23 bases between the two ends. The CDR3 is CASSGPGRGLISGYTF. The DNA for the CDR3 is TGTGCCAGTAGTGGACCGGGACGAGGGTTAATCAGTGGCTACACCTTC.

This clonotype turned up a few times. This chain links TRBV3-1 with TRBJ1-2, with 9 bases fitting TRBD1. The CDR3 loop spans 13 amino acids. The V segment lost 1 base and the J segment 9 bases; nucleotides outside the gene matches: 3. Germline CDR1 is LGHDT and CDR2 is YNNKEL (reference sequence). CDR3 residues: CASSQGDRVSYTF. CDR3 nucleotides: TGTGCCAGCAGCCAAGGGGACAGGGTGAGCTACACCTTC.

This clonotype turned up a few times. The chain couples TRBV19 to TRBJ1-5; D unresolved. Trimming cost V 5 bases and J 7 bases, with 9 bases left between them. Germline V gives CDR1 LNHDA, CDR2 SQIVND (reference sequence). The CDR3 has 12 residues. CDR3 in amino acids: CASSPTRQPQHF. The CDR3 DNA reads as TGTGCCAGTAGTCCGACCCGCCAGCCCCAGCATTTT.

The chain joins TRBV7-2 to TRBJ2-2; maybe TRBD2 (6 bases). The CDR3 has 16 amino acids. V lost 0 bases, J lost 4 bases, and 12 bases lay in between. Germline CDR1 reads SGHTA; CDR2 reads FQGNSA. The CDR3 loop reads CASSLAPMGGTGELFF. In DNA form, the CDR3 reads TGTGCCAGCAGCTTAGCTCCTATGGGAGGCACCGGGGAGCTGTTTTTT. Together with reference TRBV7-2 and TRBJ2-2, the CDR3 gives the full variable domain: GAGVSQSPSNKVTEKGKDVELRCDPISGHTALYWYRQSLGQGLEFLIYFQGNSAPDKSGLPSDRFSAERTGGSVSTLTIQRTQQEDSAVYLCASSLAPMGGTGELFFGEGSRLTVL.

This clonotype showed up many times. The chain combines TRBV6-5 with TRBJ1-1; D is undetermined. Germline CDR1 and CDR2: MNHEY and SVGAGI. Trimming stripped 4 bases from V and 4 bases from J, with 4 bases between. CDR3 size: 11 residues. The CDR3 DNA reads TGTGCCAGCAGTTCGGTCACTGAAGCTTTCTTT. Translated, it gives CASSSVTEAFF.

This clonotype came up many times. The chain couples TRBV28 to TRBJ1-2; D not certain. CDR3 size: 16 residues. Per the germline V gene, CDR1 is MDHEN and CDR2 is SYDVKM. V lost 4 bases, J lost 7 bases, and 22 bases lay in between. Written as DNA, the CDR3 is TGTGCCAGCAGTTCGACTCGGGCGGAGGACCGGCCTGGCTACACCTTC. Its translation is CASSSTRAEDRPGYTF.

The rearrangement uses TRBV10-3 and TRBJ1-2; no clear D gene. Germline CDR1 is ENHRY and CDR2 is SYGVKD. The V gene lost 8 bases and the J gene lost 0 bases, with 13 bases spanning the gap. This CDR3 contains 14 residues. The CDR3 here is CAIGSQTTNYGYTF. Written as DNA, the CDR3 is TGTGCCATCGGGAGCCAGACCACTAACTATGGCTACACCTTC.

The chain combines TRBV27 with TRBJ2-5; possibly TRBD1 for D (5 bases). CDR3 length equals 13 residues. Germline V lookup: CDR1 MNHEY, CDR2 SMNVEV (reference sequence). The V end was cut by 5 bases, the J end by 1 base, with 8 bases between. The CDR3 nucleotides read TGTGCCAGCAGTAGGGGTCTCCAAGAGACCCAGTACTTC. It codes for CASSRGLQETQYF.

The CDR3 loop reads CASSLDWTAISGNTIYF. For the CDR3, the DNA is TGTGCCAGCAGCTTAGATTGGACAGCAATCTCTGGAAACACCATATATTTT. The rearrangement joins TRBV13 to TRBJ1-3; maybe TRBD1 (6 bases). V was pared by 1 base and J by 0 bases, with 13 bases between. The CDR3 covers 17 residues. Looked up from germline, CDR1 is PRHDT and CDR2 is FYEKMQ (reference sequence).

This clonotype was found a few times. The V call is TRBV7-9, the J call TRBJ1-1; the match to TRBD1 covers 11 bases. Germline loops: CDR1 SEHNR, CDR2 FQNEAQ (reference sequence). CDR3 length: 18 residues. V was clipped by 5 bases and J by 1 base; unmatched bases: 12. The CDR3: CASSPRTGGAWGNTEAFF. The CDR3 region has the DNA TGTGCCAGCAGCCCTAGGACAGGGGGCGCGTGGGGGAACACTGAAGCTTTCTTT.

The chain links TRBV5-6 to TRBJ2-1; D may be TRBD1 (5 bases). Germline V gene sequence: CDR1 SGHDT, CDR2 YYEEEE. CDR3 length: 16 amino acids. V was clipped by 1 base and J by 6 bases, with 17 bases between them. The CDR3 protein is CASSLIGAPGFNEQFF. The CDR3 coding sequence is TGTGCCAGCAGCTTGATTGGGGCCCCAGGATTCAATGAGCAGTTCTTC.

This clonotype was observed at least ten times. The CDR3 loop reads CASSLGGGGYTF. The CDR3 nucleotides read TGTGCCAGCAGCTTGGGAGGAGGTGGCTACACCTTC. V and J are TRBV7-9 and TRBJ1-2, with unresolved D. V lost 3 bases and J 7 bases, leaving 9 bases between the germline ends. Germline values: CDR1 SEHNR, CDR2 FQNEAQ (reference sequence). The CDR3 runs 12 residues.

The chain couples TRBV7-9 to TRBJ1-2; no clear D. Germline V lookup: CDR1 SEHNR, CDR2 FQNEAQ (reference sequence). The CDR3 sequence is 11 residues long. V gave up 3 bases and J gave up 6 bases, with 5 bases separating them. The CDR3 DNA reads as TGTGCCAGCAGCTTCAAGGATGGCTACACCTTC. Translated: CASSFKDGYTF.

This chain connects TRBV27 to TRBJ2-7; D possibly corresponds to TRBD2 (5 bases). Trimming left V 6 bases short and J 5 bases short, with 23 bases between. The CDR3 runs 16 residues. Germline-derived CDR1 and CDR2 are MNHEY and SMNVEV (reference sequence). The CDR3 DNA reads TGTGCCAGCAGCGGAGGCCAACTGCCCCCGAGGGACGAGCAGTACTTC. It yields the protein CASSGGQLPPRDEQYF.

Only a few counts were recorded for this clonotype. This chain joins TRBV18 and TRBJ2-7, with 7 positions matching TRBD2. Germline CDR1 is KGHSH and CDR2 is LQKENI. This CDR3 spans 14 amino acids. The trim removed 8 bases at V and 0 bases at J, leaving 7 bases unmatched. The CDR3 protein is CASSPGGSSYEQYF. The DNA of the CDR3 is TGTGCCAGCAGCCCTGGCGGGAGCTCCTACGAGCAGTACTTC.

Many counts were recorded for this clonotype. The chain combines TRBV18 with TRBJ1-1; TRBD1 might be the D (6 bases). The CDR3 totals 14 residues. Germline V gene data show CDR1 as KGHSH and CDR2 as LQKENI. The V end was cut by 6 bases, the J end by 1 base, with 12 bases between. CDR3 protein: CASSVRQENTEAFF. CDR3 DNA sequence: TGTGCCAGCTCGGTCAGACAGGAGAACACTGAAGCTTTCTTT.

This clonotype was found a few times. The chain links TRBV6-1 to TRBJ1-1, with D perhaps matching TRBD1 (6 bases). The germline CDR1 and CDR2 sequences are MNHNS and SASEGT. V was trimmed by 8 bases and J by 8 bases, leaving 15 bases between them. This CDR3 region has 12 residues. The CDR3 DNA follows: TGTGCCAGCCCGGGCGGGGGACAAGAAGCTTTCTTT. This encodes CASPGGGQEAFF.

Worth noting for this clonotype: This may be a read error, as it is one base from a much larger clone. The chain couples TRBV15 to TRBJ2-7, with a tentative D call TRBD1 (5 bases). This CDR3 comprises 13 residues. The ends were cut back, 5 bases at V and 9 bases at J, with 17 bases in the middle. Germline V lookup: CDR1 LNHNV, CDR2 YYDKDF (reference sequence). CDR3 nucleotides: TGTGCCACCAGCGCTGCAGGGTTTAACGGGCAGTACTTC. Its protein product is CATSAAGFNGQYF.

V gene TRBV28 combines with J gene TRBJ2-3; 7 bases map to TRBD1. The germline V gene encodes CDR1 MDHEN and CDR2 SYDVKM. V gave up 4 bases and J gave up 2 bases; unmatched junction bases: 3. CDR3 length: 14 amino acids. The CDR3 is CASSSDRTTDTQYF. CDR3 coding DNA: TGTGCCAGCAGTTCGGACAGGACCACAGATACGCAGTATTTT.

The chain combines TRBV20-1 with TRBJ1-2; the D gene is possibly TRBD1 (6 bases). V was cut by 4 bases and J by 7 bases, with 22 bases left in between. CDR3 length: 15 residues. Germline V gene lookup returns CDR1 DFQATT and CDR2 SNEGSKA (reference sequence). The DNA for the CDR3 is TGCAGTGCTAAAGGAGCTCCGGGACACCCCGGTGGCTACACCTTC. This gives the protein CSAKGAPGHPGGYTF.